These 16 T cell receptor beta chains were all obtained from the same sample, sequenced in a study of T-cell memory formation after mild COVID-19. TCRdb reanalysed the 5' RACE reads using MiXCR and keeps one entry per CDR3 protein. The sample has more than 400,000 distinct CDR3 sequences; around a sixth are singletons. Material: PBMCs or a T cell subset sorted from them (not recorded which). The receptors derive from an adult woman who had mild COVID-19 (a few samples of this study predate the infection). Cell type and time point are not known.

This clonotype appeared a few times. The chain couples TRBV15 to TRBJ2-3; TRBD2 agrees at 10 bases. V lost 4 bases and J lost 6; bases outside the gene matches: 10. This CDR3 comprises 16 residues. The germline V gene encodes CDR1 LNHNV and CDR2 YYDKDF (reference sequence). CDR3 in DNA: TGTGCCACCAGCACCCGATTAGCGGGGGGCATCGATACGCAGTATTTT. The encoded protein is CATSTRLAGGIDTQYF. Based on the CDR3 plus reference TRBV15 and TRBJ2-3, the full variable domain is DAMVIQNPRYQVTQFGKPVTLSCSQTLNHNVMYWYQQKSSQAPKLLFHYYDKDFNNEADTPDNFQSRRPNTSFCFLDIRSPGLGDTAMYLCATSTRLAGGIDTQYFGPGTRLTVL.

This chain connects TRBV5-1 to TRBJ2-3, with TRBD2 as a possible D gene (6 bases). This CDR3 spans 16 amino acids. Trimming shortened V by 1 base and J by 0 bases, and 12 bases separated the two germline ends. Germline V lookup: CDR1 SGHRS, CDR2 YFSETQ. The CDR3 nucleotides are TGCGCCAGCAGCTTGATGGGGGGAACTAGCACAGATACGCAGTATTTT. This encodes CASSLMGGTSTDTQYF.

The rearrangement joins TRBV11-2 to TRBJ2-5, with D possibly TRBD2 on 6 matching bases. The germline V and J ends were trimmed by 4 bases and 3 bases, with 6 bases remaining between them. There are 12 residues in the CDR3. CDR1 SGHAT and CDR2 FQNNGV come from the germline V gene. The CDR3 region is CASSSGEETQYF. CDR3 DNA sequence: TGTGCCAGCAGCTCGGGGGAAGAGACCCAGTACTTC.

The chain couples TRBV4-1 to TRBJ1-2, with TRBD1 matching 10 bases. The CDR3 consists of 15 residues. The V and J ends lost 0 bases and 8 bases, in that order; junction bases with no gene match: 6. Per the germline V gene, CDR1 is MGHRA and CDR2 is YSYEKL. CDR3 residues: CASSQDATGGVGYTF. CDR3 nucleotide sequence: TGCGCCAGCAGCCAAGACGCGACAGGGGGCGTCGGCTACACCTTC.

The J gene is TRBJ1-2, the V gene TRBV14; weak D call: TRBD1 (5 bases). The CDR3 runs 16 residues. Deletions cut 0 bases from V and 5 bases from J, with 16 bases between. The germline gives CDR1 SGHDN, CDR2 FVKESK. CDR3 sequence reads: CASSQDPGPPIYGYTF. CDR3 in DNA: TGTGCCAGCAGCCAAGATCCGGGACCGCCGATTTATGGCTACACCTTC.

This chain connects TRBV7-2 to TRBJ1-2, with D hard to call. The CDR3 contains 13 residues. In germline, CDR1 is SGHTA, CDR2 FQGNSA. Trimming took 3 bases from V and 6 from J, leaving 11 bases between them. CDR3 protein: CASSFSSGHGYTF. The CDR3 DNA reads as TGTGCCAGCAGCTTCTCGTCCGGCCATGGCTACACCTTC.

This CDR3 reads CASSLVTSGGPQETQYF. The CDR3 coding sequence is TGTGCCAGCAGCTTGGTTACTAGCGGGGGGCCTCAAGAGACCCAGTACTTC. The rearrangement links TRBV7-9 to TRBJ2-5; TRBD2 matches at 12 bases. The CDR3 is 17 residues long. Per germline, CDR1 SEHNR and CDR2 FQNEAQ (reference sequence). J gave up 2 bases and V 3 bases, and 7 bases lay outside the gene matches.

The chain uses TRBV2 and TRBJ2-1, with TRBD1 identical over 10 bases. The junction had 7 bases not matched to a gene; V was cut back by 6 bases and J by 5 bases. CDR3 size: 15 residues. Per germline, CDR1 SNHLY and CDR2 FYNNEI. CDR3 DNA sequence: TGTGCCAGCAGCCCGGACAGGGGGGAAGACAATGAGCAGTTCTTC. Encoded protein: CASSPDRGEDNEQFF.

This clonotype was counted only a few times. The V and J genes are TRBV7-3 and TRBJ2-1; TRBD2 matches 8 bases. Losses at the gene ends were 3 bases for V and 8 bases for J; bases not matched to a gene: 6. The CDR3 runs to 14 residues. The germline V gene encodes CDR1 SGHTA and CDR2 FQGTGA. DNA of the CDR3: TGTGCCAGCAGCTTTAGCGGGATCGGGGATGAGCAGTTCTTC. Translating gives CASSFSGIGDEQFF.

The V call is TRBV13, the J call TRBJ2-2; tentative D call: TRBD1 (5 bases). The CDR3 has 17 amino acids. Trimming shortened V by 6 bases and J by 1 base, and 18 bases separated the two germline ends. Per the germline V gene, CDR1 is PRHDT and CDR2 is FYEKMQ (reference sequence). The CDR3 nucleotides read TGTGCCAGCAGTGCACCCATGAGGACACAGAACACCGGGGAGCTGTTTTTT. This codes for CASSAPMRTQNTGELFF.

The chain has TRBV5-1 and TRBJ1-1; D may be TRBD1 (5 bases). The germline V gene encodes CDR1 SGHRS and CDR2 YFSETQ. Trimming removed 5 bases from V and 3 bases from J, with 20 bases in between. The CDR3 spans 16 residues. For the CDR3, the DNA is TGCGCCAGCAGTGGGAATATACCGGGGGGAGACACTGAAGCTTTCTTT. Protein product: CASSGNIPGGDTEAFF.

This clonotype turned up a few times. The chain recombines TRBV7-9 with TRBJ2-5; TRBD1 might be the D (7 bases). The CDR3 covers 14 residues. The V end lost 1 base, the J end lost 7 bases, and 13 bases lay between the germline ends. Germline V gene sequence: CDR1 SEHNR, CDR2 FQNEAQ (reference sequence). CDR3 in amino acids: CASSLGGDRATQYF. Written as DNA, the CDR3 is TGTGCCAGCAGCTTAGGCGGGGACAGAGCGACCCAGTACTTC.

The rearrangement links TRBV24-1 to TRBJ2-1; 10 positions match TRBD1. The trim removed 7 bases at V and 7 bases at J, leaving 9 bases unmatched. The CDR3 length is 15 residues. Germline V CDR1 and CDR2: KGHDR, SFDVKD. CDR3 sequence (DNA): TGTGCCACCAGCGAAGACAGGGGGCTGACGAATGAGCAGTTCTTC. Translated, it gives CATSEDRGLTNEQFF.

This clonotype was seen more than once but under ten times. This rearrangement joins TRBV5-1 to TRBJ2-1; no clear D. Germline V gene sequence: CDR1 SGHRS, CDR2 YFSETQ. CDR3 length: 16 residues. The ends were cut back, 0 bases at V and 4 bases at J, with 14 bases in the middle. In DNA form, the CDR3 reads TGCGCCAGCAGCTTGGCGGCCAGTAGTATGTACAATGAGCAGTTCTTC. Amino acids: CASSLAASSMYNEQFF.

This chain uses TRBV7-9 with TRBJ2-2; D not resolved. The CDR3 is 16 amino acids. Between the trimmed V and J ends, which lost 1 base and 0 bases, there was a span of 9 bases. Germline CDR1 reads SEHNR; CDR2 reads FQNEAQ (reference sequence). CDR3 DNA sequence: TGTGCCAGCAGCTTAGATGTTATACCGAACACCGGGGAGCTGTTTTTT. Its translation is CASSLDVIPNTGELFF.

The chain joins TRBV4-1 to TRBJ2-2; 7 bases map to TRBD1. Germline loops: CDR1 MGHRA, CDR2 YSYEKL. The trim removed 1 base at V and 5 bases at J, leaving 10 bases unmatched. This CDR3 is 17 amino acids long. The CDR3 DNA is TGCGCCAGCAGCCAAGGCTTAACAGGGGTGAAGACCGGGGAGCTGTTTTTT. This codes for CASSQGLTGVKTGELFF.